This TCR beta chain was sequenced during a study of T cell repertoires in ileal Crohn's disease. Sample time point: proximal margin of the surgical specimen (macroscopically non-inflamed). CDR3 length equals 12 residues. The V end was cut by 6 bases, the J end by 8 bases, with 10 bases between. CDR1 and CDR2 from the germline V gene are KGHSH and LQKENI. The repertoire was sequenced with immunoSEQ multiplex PCR; TCRdb's copy has only in-frame clones and lacks some. This sample has approximately 3,000 clones; roughly 83% occur once, and the top ten carry about 66%. The chain combines TRBV18 with TRBJ1-4; D is possibly TRBD1 (5 bases). Sequenced: ileal tissue. This receptor was identified in an adult with Crohn's disease. The CDR3 sequence: CASSLGTEKLFF. CDR3 coding DNA: TGTGCCAGCTCTCTAGGGACGGAAAAACTGTTTTTT.